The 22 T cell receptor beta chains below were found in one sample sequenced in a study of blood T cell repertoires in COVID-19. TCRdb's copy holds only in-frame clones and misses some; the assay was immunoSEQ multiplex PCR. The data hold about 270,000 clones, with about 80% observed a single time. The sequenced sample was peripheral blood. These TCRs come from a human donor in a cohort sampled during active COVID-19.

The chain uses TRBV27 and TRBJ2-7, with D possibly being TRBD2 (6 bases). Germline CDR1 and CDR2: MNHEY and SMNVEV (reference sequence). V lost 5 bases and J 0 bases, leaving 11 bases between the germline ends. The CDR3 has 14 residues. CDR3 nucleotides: TGTGCCAGCAGTGAACCGGGACTCTCCTACGAGCAGTACTTC. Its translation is CASSEPGLSYEQYF.

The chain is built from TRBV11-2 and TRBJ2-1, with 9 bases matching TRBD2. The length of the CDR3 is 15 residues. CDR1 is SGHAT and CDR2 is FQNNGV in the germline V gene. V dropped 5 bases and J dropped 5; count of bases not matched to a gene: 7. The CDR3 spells CASSLRLAVNNEQFF. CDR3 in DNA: TGTGCCAGCAGCCTAAGACTAGCGGTAAACAATGAGCAGTTCTTC.

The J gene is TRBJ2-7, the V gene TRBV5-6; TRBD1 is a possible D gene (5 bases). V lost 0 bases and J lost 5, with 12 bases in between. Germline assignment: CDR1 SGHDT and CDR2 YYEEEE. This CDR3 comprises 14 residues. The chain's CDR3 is CASSLGQGADEQYF. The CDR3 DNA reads TGTGCCAGCAGCTTGGGCCAGGGTGCTGACGAGCAGTACTTC.

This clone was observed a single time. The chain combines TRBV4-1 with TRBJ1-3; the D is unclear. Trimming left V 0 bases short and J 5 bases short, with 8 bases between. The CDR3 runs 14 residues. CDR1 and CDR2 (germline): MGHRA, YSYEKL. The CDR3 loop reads CASSQDSSRNTIYF. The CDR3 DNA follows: TGCGCCAGCAGCCAAGATTCATCCCGAAACACCATATATTTT.

Here the CDR3 reads CASSPGDRSNQPQHF. The CDR3 DNA reads TGCGCCAGCAGCCCCGGGGACAGGAGTAATCAGCCCCAGCATTTT. The chain combines TRBV5-1 with TRBJ1-5; 8 bases fit TRBD1. The CDR3 has 15 residues. Trimming removed 4 bases from V and 4 bases from J; junction bases left unmatched: 7. Germline V gene sequence: CDR1 SGHRS, CDR2 YFSETQ. Full variable domain (remainder filled in from reference TRBV5-1 and TRBJ1-5): KAGVTQTPRYLIKTRGQQVTLSCSPISGHRSVSWYQQTPGQGLQFLFEYFSETQRNKGNFPGRFSGRQFSNSRSEMNVSTLELGDSALYLCASSPGDRSNQPQHFGDGTRLSIL.

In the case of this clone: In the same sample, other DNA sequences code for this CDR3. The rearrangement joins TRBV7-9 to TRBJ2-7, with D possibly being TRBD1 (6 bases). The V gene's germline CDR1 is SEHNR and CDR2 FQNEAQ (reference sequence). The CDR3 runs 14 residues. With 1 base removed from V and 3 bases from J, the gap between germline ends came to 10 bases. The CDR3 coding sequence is TGTGCCAGCAGCTTAGGGACAGTGAGCTACGAGCAGTACTTC. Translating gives CASSLGTVSYEQYF.

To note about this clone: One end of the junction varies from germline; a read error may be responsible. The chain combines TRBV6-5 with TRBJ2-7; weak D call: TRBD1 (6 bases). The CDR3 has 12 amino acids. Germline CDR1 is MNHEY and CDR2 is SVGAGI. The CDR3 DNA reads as TGTGCCAGCAGTTCTCCTACAGGGAAAAGAGACTTC. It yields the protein CASSSPTGKRDF.

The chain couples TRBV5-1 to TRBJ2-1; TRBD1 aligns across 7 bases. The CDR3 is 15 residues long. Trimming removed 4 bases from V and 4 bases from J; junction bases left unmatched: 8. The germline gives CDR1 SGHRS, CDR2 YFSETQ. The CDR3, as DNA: TGCGCCAGCAGCCGATGGGACAGAGTTTACAATGAGCAGTTCTTC. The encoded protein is CASSRWDRVYNEQFF.

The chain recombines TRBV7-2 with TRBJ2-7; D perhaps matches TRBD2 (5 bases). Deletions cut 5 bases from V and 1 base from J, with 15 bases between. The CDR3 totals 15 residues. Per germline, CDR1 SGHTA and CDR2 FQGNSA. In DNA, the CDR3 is TGTGCCAGCAGCGCGGGTGGACTGAGATCCTACGAGCAGTACTTC. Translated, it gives CASSAGGLRSYEQYF.

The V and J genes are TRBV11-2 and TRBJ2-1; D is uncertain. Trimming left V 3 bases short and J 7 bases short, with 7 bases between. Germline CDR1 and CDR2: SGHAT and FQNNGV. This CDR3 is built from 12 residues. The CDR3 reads CASSFSLNEQFF. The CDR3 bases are TGTGCCAGCAGCTTTAGTCTGAATGAGCAGTTCTTC. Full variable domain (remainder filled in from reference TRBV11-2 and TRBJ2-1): EAGVAQSPRYKIIEKRQSVAFWCNPISGHATLYWYQQILGQGPKLLIQFQNNGVVDDSQLPKDRFSAERLKGVDSTLKIQPAKLEDSAVYLCASSFSLNEQFFGPGTRLTVL.

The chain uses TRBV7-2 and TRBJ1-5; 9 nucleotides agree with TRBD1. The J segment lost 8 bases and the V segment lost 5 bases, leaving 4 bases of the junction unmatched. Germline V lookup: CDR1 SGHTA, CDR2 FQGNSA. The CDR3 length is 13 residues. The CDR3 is CASSGRTGEPQHF. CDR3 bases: TGTGCCAGCAGCGGCAGGACAGGGGAGCCCCAGCATTTT.

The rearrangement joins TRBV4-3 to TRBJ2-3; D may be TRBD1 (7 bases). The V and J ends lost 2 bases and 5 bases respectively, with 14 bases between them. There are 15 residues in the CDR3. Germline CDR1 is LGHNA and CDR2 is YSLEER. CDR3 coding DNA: TGCGCCAGCAGCCAACTGGACAGGCGGGAAGATACGCAGTATTTT. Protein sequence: CASSQLDRREDTQYF.

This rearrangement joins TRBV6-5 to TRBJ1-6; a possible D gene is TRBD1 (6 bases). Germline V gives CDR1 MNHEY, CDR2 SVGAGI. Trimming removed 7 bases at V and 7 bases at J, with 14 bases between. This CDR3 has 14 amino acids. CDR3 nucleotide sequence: TGTGCCAGCACCACGGGACAACGAAATTCACCCCTCCACTTT. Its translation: CASTTGQRNSPLHF.

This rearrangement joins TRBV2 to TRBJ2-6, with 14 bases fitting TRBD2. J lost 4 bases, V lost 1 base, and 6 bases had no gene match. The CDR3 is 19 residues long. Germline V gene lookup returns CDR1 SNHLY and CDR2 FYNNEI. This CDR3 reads CASSEEGTSGRPGANVLTF. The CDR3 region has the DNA TGTGCCAGCAGTGAAGAAGGGACTAGCGGGAGACCCGGGGCCAACGTCCTGACTTTC.

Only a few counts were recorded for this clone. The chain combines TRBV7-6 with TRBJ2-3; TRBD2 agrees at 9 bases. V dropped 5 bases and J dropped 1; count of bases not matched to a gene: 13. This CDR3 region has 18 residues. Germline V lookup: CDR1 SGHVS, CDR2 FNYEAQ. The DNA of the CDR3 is TGTGCCAGCAGCCAAACCGCGGGACCTAGCGGGGGCACAGATACGCAGTATTTT. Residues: CASSQTAGPSGGTDTQYF.

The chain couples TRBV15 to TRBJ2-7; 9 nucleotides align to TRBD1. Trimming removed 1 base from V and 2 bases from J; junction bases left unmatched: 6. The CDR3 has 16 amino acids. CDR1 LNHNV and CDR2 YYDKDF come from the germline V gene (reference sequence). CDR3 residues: CATSRASGTGPYEQYF. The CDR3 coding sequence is TGTGCCACCAGCAGAGCTTCCGGGACAGGGCCCTACGAGCAGTACTTC.

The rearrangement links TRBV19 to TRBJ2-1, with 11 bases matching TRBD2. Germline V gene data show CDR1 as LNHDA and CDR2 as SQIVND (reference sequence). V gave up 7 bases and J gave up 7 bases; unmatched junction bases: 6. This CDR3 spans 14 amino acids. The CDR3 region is CASTTSGRWNEQFF. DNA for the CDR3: TGTGCCAGTACCACTAGCGGGAGATGGAATGAGCAGTTCTTC.

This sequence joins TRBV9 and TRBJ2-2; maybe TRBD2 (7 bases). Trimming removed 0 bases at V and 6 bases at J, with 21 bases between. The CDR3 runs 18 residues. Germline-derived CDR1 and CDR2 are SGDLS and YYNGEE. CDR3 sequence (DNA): TGTGCCAGCAGCGTAGTTCCTGGGGGGGCTAGCGGTGCCGGGGAGCTGTTTTTT. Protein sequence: CASSVVPGGASGAGELFF.

The CDR3 region has the DNA TGTGCCAGCAGTGAAGGCCAGCGCTTGGATGAGCAGTTCTTC. Amino acids: CASSEGQRLDEQFF. The chain combines TRBV2 with TRBJ2-1; D gene unclear. Per the germline V gene, CDR1 is SNHLY and CDR2 is FYNNEI. Trimming pared 1 base from V and 8 bases from J, leaving 12 bases between. The CDR3 covers 14 residues.

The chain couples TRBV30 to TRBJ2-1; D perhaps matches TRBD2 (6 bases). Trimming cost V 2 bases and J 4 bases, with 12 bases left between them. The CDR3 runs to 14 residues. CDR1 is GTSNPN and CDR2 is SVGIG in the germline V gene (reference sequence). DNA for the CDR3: TGTGCCTGGAGTATAACTAGCTCATACAATGAGCAGTTCTTC. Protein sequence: CAWSITSSYNEQFF.

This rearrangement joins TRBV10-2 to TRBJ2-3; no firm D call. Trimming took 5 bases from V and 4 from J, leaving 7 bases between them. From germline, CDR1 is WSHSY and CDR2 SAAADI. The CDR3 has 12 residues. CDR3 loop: CASSPFADTQYF. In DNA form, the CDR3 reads TGCGCCAGCAGTCCTTTCGCAGATACGCAGTATTTT.

CDR3 DNA sequence: TGTGCCAGCAGTGACGGGGGGAACACTGAAGCTTTCTTT. It specifies CASSDGGNTEAFF. V usage is TRBV6-1 and J usage is TRBJ1-1; tentatively, D is TRBD1 (5 bases). The CDR3 loop spans 13 amino acids. V was pared by 3 bases and J by 1 base, with 6 bases between. CDR1 and CDR2 from the germline V gene are MNHNS and SASEGT.